The rows below give T cell receptor beta chains drawn from one sample of a study of regulatory T cells in long-lasting Graves disease. TCRdb independently ran MiXCR on the multiplex PCR reads; one entry per CDR3 protein. The data contain hundreds of thousands of distinct CDR3 sequences, roughly 17% of them singletons. These data were also filed under a second study, of T cells in Graves' hyperthyroidism and ophthalmopathy.

The specimen comprised peripheral blood mononuclear cells (PBMCs), sampled at new diagnosis, from a patient treated with antithyroid drugs. Source of these receptors: a man aged 35 to 55 with Graves disease. Both conserved end residues are part of each CDR3. The D gene is left open where the match is weak. Size is omitted from some rows. Given values are once, few, many or a class for expanded clones.

TGTGCCAGCAGCCATACGCAGGGGGGGAACCACGAGCAGTTCTTC	CASSHTQGGNHEQFF	-	TRBJ2-1	TRBV3-1	-
TGTGCCAGCAGTGGGACCACAGATACGCAGTATTTT	CASSGTTDTQYF	many	TRBJ2-3	TRBV27	-
TGTGCCACTAGCGAGGCCGGGGAGCTGTTTTTT	CATSEAGELFF	-	TRBJ2-2	TRBV12-3/TRBV12-4	-
TGTGCCAGCAGTCCCAGACGGAACTTTGGCTACACCTTC	CASSPRRNFGYTF	many	TRBJ1-2	TRBV12-3/TRBV12-4	-
TGCAGTGCTAGTGGGGATTCAGACTCACCCCTCCACTTT	CSASGDSDSPLHF	many	TRBJ1-6	TRBV20-1	-
TGTGCCACCAGTGGAGAAAGGTACAATGAGCAGTTCTTC	CATSGERYNEQFF	many	TRBJ2-1	TRBV24-1	-
TGTGCCAGCTCACCGCGGTCACCCCACAGCAAAGAGACCCAGTACTTC	CASSPRSPHSKETQYF	many	TRBJ2-5	TRBV18	-
TGTGCCAGCAGCGCCCGGACCAATCGCGAGCCGCAGTATTTT	CASSARTNREPQYF	many	TRBJ2-3	TRBV5-6	-
TGTGCCAGCAGTTTACAGGCACGGTATGAAAAACTGTTTTTT	CASSLQARYEKLFF	many	TRBJ1-4	TRBV28	-
TGTGCCAGCAGCCCCGGGACAGGATCCTATGGCTACACCTTC	CASSPGTGSYGYTF	many	TRBJ1-2	TRBV2	TRBD1
TGCGCCAGCAGCCAAGTTGCTAATCCAAACTACGAGCAGTACTTC	CASSQVANPNYEQYF	-	TRBJ2-7	TRBV4-1	-
TGTGCCAGCAGCGTAGAAAGCAGATCAGATACGCAGTATTTT	CASSVESRSDTQYF	many	TRBJ2-3	TRBV9	-
TGTGCCTCAACAGGGGGCAATCAGCCCCAGCATTTT	CASTGGNQPQHF	many	TRBJ1-5	TRBV28	TRBD1
TGTGCCAGCAGTTTCCTTAGTCTATCCTACAATGAGCAGTTCTTC	CASSFLSLSYNEQFF	many	TRBJ2-1	TRBV12-3/TRBV12-4	-
TGTGCCAGCAGTGGAAGCGGGGGGGCTGTAATGGGTACGCAGTATTTT	CASSGSGGAVMGTQYF	-	TRBJ2-3	TRBV2	TRBD2
TGTGCCAGCAGCTTGTTGCCGGCGTCCTACGAGCAGTACTTC	CASSLLPASYEQYF	many	TRBJ2-7	TRBV5-5	-
TGCAGTGCTAGTGCCGGGGAGCGAATCCTCACAGATACGCAGTATTTT	CSASAGERILTDTQYF	many	TRBJ2-3	TRBV20-1	-
TGTGCCAGCAGCCCCGGGACTAGCGGGCCAGATACGCAGTATTTT	CASSPGTSGPDTQYF	-	TRBJ2-3	TRBV5-4	TRBD2
TGCGCCAGCAGCTTAACTCCGGGACTAAGGGCCGGCGAGCAGTACTTC	CASSLTPGLRAGEQYF	few	TRBJ2-7	TRBV5-1	TRBD2
TGTGCCAGCAGGGGGGGGCTATTGTCCTACAATGAGCAGTTCTTC	CASRGGLLSYNEQFF	many	TRBJ2-1	TRBV12-3/TRBV12-4	-
TGTGCCAGCACCTTAGGGGGAGAGGGTTCACCCCTCCACTTT	CASTLGGEGSPLHF	-	TRBJ1-6	TRBV9	-
TGTGCCAGCAGTGGATGGACAGAACAAGAGACCCAGTACTTC	CASSGWTEQETQYF	-	TRBJ2-5	TRBV6-2/TRBV6-3	-
TGTGCCAGCAGTGGTCCCACTTCGCCCCAGCATTTT	CASSGPTSPQHF	-	TRBJ1-5	TRBV12-3/TRBV12-4	-
TGTGCCAGCGGAACAGGGGGCGGATACAATGAGCAGTTCTTC	CASGTGGGYNEQFF	many	TRBJ2-1	TRBV6-2/TRBV6-3	TRBD1
TGCAGTGCTAGAGACGGGACAGGGGATGGGAACACTGAAGCTTTCTTT	CSARDGTGDGNTEAFF	many	TRBJ1-1	TRBV20-1	TRBD1
TGTGCCAGCAGCCCCCCGACCACAACTAATGAAAAACTGTTTTTT	CASSPPTTTNEKLFF	many	TRBJ1-4	TRBV7-8	-
TGTGCTAGTGGTGATAAGACAGATACGCAGTATTTT	CASGDKTDTQYF	many	TRBJ2-3	TRBV12-5	-
TGTGCCAGCAGCCCCGACCCGGGAGGGGAGACCCAGTACTTC	CASSPDPGGETQYF	many	TRBJ2-5	TRBV5-8	TRBD2